This T cell receptor beta chain is from a study of blood T cells in healthy people across ages. Looking at the study overall: Template switching retrieved approximately one barcoded beta molecule for each two T cells.

Study-wide points: CMV infection status of these donors was not known.

The use of a sample-barcoded 5' primer and a J-beta primer mix characterized a second PCR of about 7 to 12 cycles. TCRdb reanalysed the 5' RACE reads using MiXCR and keeps one entry per CDR3 protein. The sample shows approximately 1.5 million distinct CDR3 sequences, approximately 43% of them seen only once. Turning to this clonotype: Its matching antigen is unknown.

Germline V CDR1 and CDR2: SGDLS, YYNGEE. This CDR3 has 16 residues. The J segment lost 3 bases and the V segment lost 4 bases, leaving 7 bases of the junction unmatched. Input material: blood. This TCR derives from a woman aged 18-30 years in good health. The chain has TRBV9 and TRBJ2-7; 13 nucleotides line up with TRBD2. The CDR3 nucleotides read TGTGCCAGCAGCCCCCGACTAGCGGGGGGCTTCTACGAGCAGTACTTC. Translated, it gives CASSPRLAGGFYEQYF.